This entry lists 30 T cell receptor beta chains sequenced from one sample in a study of memory CD4+ T cells and cytomegalovirus serostatus. Profiled with immunoSEQ multiplex PCR; TCRdb holds only in-frame clones, not every one. The sample lists 80,000 to 100,000 clones, 75% to 90% seen once, with less than 4.5% in the top ten. Single viable CD3+CD4+CD8-CD45RO+ cells were sorted as the memory CD4+ T cells. Sequences were obtained from memory CD4+ T cells from blood. The receptor source for this set is an adult in good health and CMV-seropositive.

This chain joins TRBV7-9 and TRBJ2-1, with 12 bases aligning to TRBD2. This CDR3 comprises 16 residues. CDR1 SEHNR and CDR2 FQNEAQ come from the germline V gene (reference sequence). V lost 5 bases and J lost 4; bases outside the gene matches: 6. The DNA of the CDR3 is TGTGCCAGCAGCACCCGACTAGCGGGAGTGTACAATGAGCAGTTCTTC. Translation: CASSTRLAGVYNEQFF.

This chain links TRBV15 with TRBJ2-4, with 8 positions matching TRBD1. The CDR3 is 15 amino acids. The J segment lost 3 bases and the V segment lost 5 bases, leaving 6 bases of the junction unmatched. In germline, CDR1 is LNHNV, CDR2 YYDKDF (reference sequence). CDR3 residues: CATSGTGLGKNIQYF. In DNA form, the CDR3 reads TGTGCCACCAGCGGGACAGGTTTGGGCAAAAACATTCAGTACTTC. The full variable domain, rest sourced from reference TRBV15 and TRBJ2-4, is DAMVIQNPRYQVTQFGKPVTLSCSQTLNHNVMYWYQQKSSQAPKLLFHYYDKDFNNEADTPDNFQSRRPNTSFCFLDIRSPGLGDTAMYLCATSGTGLGKNIQYFGAGTRLSVL.

The chain carries TRBV6-1 and TRBJ1-6; the D gene is possibly TRBD1 (5 bases). Trimming took off 11 bases at V and 8 bases at J, with 19 bases between the two ends. The CDR3 is 14 residues long. CDR1 is MNHNS, CDR2 SASEGT, per germline. CDR3 sequence (DNA): TGTGCCTCCACCCCGCAGGGCCCTGATTCACCCCTCCACTTT. Translated: CASTPQGPDSPLHF.

V and J are TRBV4-2 and TRBJ2-7, with 12 bases lining up with TRBD2. Germline V gives CDR1 LGHNA, CDR2 YNFKEQ. The CDR3 consists of 15 residues. Trimming at V came to 0 bases and at J to 6 bases, leaving 3 bases not matched to a gene. The CDR3 DNA sequence: TGTGCCAGCAGCCAAGATCCACTAGCGGGAGGCGAGCAGTACTTC. Protein sequence: CASSQDPLAGGEQYF.

This clone was observed a handful of times. The V call is TRBV4-2, the J call TRBJ2-1; D is unclear. The ends were cut back, 8 bases at V and 4 bases at J, with 21 bases in the middle. The germline V gene has CDR1 LGHNA and CDR2 YNFKEQ. CDR3 size: 16 residues. The CDR3 sequence: CASSLTATQEYNEQFF. The DNA for the CDR3 is TGTGCCAGCTCCCTAACCGCTACCCAGGAGTACAATGAGCAGTTCTTC.

The table lists this clone with a count of one. The chain uses TRBV28 and TRBJ2-7, with D perhaps TRBD1 or TRBD2 (5 bases each). V was trimmed by 4 bases and J by 7 bases, leaving 26 bases between them. CDR1 and CDR2 (germline): MDHEN, SYDVKM. CDR3 length: 17 residues. The CDR3 is CASSSRGSAALLWEQYF. The CDR3 region has the DNA TGTGCCAGCAGTTCTCGGGGCAGCGCCGCCCTGCTTTGGGAGCAGTACTTC.

This chain links TRBV2 with TRBJ1-2, with D unclear. The CDR3 is made up of 13 amino acids. Trimming stripped 4 bases from V and 4 bases from J, with 10 bases between. Germline-derived CDR1 and CDR2 are SNHLY and FYNNEI. The CDR3 DNA sequence: TGTGCCAGCAGTGCCCAGACTCTCTATGGCTACACCTTC. Its protein product is CASSAQTLYGYTF.

The V and J genes are TRBV6-1 and TRBJ1-1; tentative D call: TRBD1 (6 bases). The germline gives CDR1 MNHNS, CDR2 SASEGT. The CDR3 has 14 residues. Trimming cost V 4 bases and J 3 bases, with 12 bases left between them. This CDR3 reads CASSAPEGDTEAFF. In DNA form, the CDR3 reads TGTGCCAGCAGTGCTCCCGAGGGGGACACTGAAGCTTTCTTT.

The chain is built from TRBV28 and TRBJ1-4; TRBD1 agrees at 10 bases. V was pared by 5 bases and J by 15 bases, with 9 bases of the junction left unmatched. This CDR3 comprises 13 residues. Germline CDR1 MDHEN, CDR2 SYDVKM. The CDR3 nucleotides read TGTGCCAGCAGTGTCCCGGGACAGGGGTTGATGTTTTTT. This sequence encodes CASSVPGQGLMFF.

The rearrangement joins TRBV14 to TRBJ1-1; D is perhaps TRBD1 (6 bases). The CDR3 has 13 amino acids. The germline CDR1 and CDR2 sequences are SGHDN and FVKESK. Trimming cost V 6 bases and J 2 bases, with 10 bases left between them. CDR3 DNA sequence: TGTGCCAGCAGTCTACAGGGCAACACTGAAGCTTTCTTT. Its translation: CASSLQGNTEAFF.

The CDR3 DNA sequence: TGTGCCAGCAGCTCCTCATTGTCAGAAAAACTGTTTTTT. Translating it yields CASSSSLSEKLFF. The genes are TRBV5-5 and TRBJ1-4; no definite D call. CDR3 size: 13 residues. Germline CDR1 reads SGHKS; CDR2 reads YYEKEE (reference sequence). Trimming cost V 3 bases and J 8 bases, with 11 bases left between them.

J is TRBJ2-7 and V is TRBV2, with TRBD2 matching 9 bases. The germline CDR1 and CDR2 sequences are SNHLY and FYNNEI. This CDR3 has 13 residues. J gave up 2 bases and V 6 bases, and 2 bases lay outside the gene matches. The DNA for the CDR3 is TGTGCCAGCAGGGCTAGCGGGGCCTACGAGCAGTACTTC. This encodes CASRASGAYEQYF.

V usage is TRBV28 and J usage is TRBJ1-2, with unresolved D. Germline V CDR1 and CDR2: MDHEN, SYDVKM. The CDR3 has 14 residues. With 8 bases removed from V and 8 bases from J, the gap between germline ends came to 21 bases. The CDR3 DNA is TGTGCCAGCGCGGACGGAGACCGGCAGTTGGGCTACACCTTC. Translation gives CASADGDRQLGYTF.

The DNA for the CDR3 is TGCGCCAGCAGCCCCGGAGGGGGGGAAAATGGCTACACCTTC. This sequence encodes CASSPGGGENGYTF. The chain joins TRBV5-1 to TRBJ1-2, with D tentatively TRBD1 (6 bases). CDR3 length: 14 amino acids. V was clipped by 4 bases and J by 6 bases, with 16 bases between them. The germline CDR1 and CDR2 sequences are SGHRS and YFSETQ.

The chain carries TRBV7-2 and TRBJ2-3; D gene ambiguous. The ends were cut back, 5 bases at V and 6 bases at J, with 9 bases in the middle. This CDR3 contains 12 residues. Germline-derived CDR1 and CDR2 are SGHTA and FQGNSA. The CDR3 coding sequence is TGTGCCAGCAGCCAGTTTTGGGATACGCAGTATTTT. This sequence encodes CASSQFWDTQYF.

The chain joins TRBV28 to TRBJ2-7, with 10 bases matching TRBD2. Germline-derived CDR1 and CDR2 are MDHEN and SYDVKM. The CDR3 spans 16 residues. The ends lost 4 bases at V and 0 bases at J; junction bases unmatched: 6. The CDR3 nucleotides are TGTGCCAGCAGTTCCTCTAGCGGGAGAGTCTCCTACGAGCAGTACTTC. Encoded protein: CASSSSSGRVSYEQYF.

The chain links TRBV5-5 to TRBJ1-2, with TRBD1 matching 7 bases. V dropped 1 base and J dropped 10; count of bases not matched to a gene: 10. The CDR3 has 14 residues. The germline CDR1 and CDR2 sequences are SGHKS and YYEKEE (reference sequence). The CDR3 loop is CASSLSTDRTVYTF. CDR3 in DNA: TGTGCCAGCAGCTTGAGTACGGACAGGACGGTCTACACCTTC.

This chain uses TRBV10-3 with TRBJ2-7; 9 nucleotides align to TRBD1. The trim removed 6 bases at V and 0 bases at J, leaving 6 bases unmatched. Germline assignment: CDR1 ENHRY and CDR2 SYGVKD. This CDR3 comprises 15 residues. The CDR3 sequence: CAIREGQGLSYEQYF. In DNA form, the CDR3 reads TGTGCCATCAGAGAGGGACAGGGTCTCTCCTACGAGCAGTACTTC.

V usage is TRBV5-1 and J usage is TRBJ1-1; 7 bases are a match to TRBD1. Germline assignment: CDR1 SGHRS and CDR2 YFSETQ. Trimming cost V 4 bases and J 0 bases; bases outside gene matches: 6. This CDR3 spans 15 amino acids. The CDR3: CASSVTGNMNTEAFF. The CDR3, as DNA: TGCGCCAGCAGCGTGACAGGGAATATGAACACTGAAGCTTTCTTT.

DNA of the CDR3: TGTGCCTTTAGAGACAGGCGAAACTCCTACGAGCAGTACTTC. It translates to CAFRDRRNSYEQYF. The chain joins TRBV30 to TRBJ2-7, with D possibly matching TRBD1 (6 bases). With 7 bases removed from V and 0 bases from J, the gap between germline ends came to 16 bases. Germline CDR1 and CDR2: GTSNPN and SVGIG (reference sequence). The CDR3 consists of 14 residues. Together with reference TRBV30 and TRBJ2-7, the CDR3 gives the full variable domain: SQTIHQWPATLVQPVGSPLSLECTVEGTSNPNLYWYRQAAGRGLQLLFYSVGIGQISSEVPQNLSASRPQDRQFILSSKKLLLSDSGFYLCAFRDRRNSYEQYFGPGTRLTVT.

The chain has TRBV2 and TRBJ1-2; 9 bases are shared with TRBD1. The germline V gene encodes CDR1 SNHLY and CDR2 FYNNEI. V dropped 7 bases and J dropped 4; count of bases not matched to a gene: 7. The CDR3 consists of 14 residues. The CDR3 spells CASTPDRGFYGYTF. The CDR3 nucleotides read TGTGCCAGCACCCCGGACAGGGGCTTCTATGGCTACACCTTC.

This clone was counted only a few times. J is TRBJ1-4 and V is TRBV7-9; 7 positions agree with TRBD1. Germline V gene lookup returns CDR1 SEHNR and CDR2 FQNEAQ (reference sequence). With V trimmed by 5 bases and J by 4 bases, 7 bases remained unmatched. This CDR3 region has 15 residues. The CDR3 nucleotides read TGTGCCAGCAGCCCTCGACAGGGTTATAATGAAAAACTGTTTTTT. It is translated as CASSPRQGYNEKLFF.

The chain combines TRBV6-1 with TRBJ2-7, with D perhaps given as TRBD1 or TRBD2 (6 bases each). Germline CDR1 and CDR2: MNHNS and SASEGT. The CDR3 has 15 residues. The ends were cut back, 5 bases at V and 2 bases at J, with 16 bases in the middle. CDR3 coding DNA: TGTGCCAGCAGTATAGGCTGGGGGGCAACCTACGAGCAGTACTTC. Translating it yields CASSIGWGATYEQYF.

J is TRBJ2-1 and V is TRBV30, with TRBD2 identical over 9 bases. The CDR3 is 12 residues long. Looked up from germline, CDR1 is GTSNPN and CDR2 is SVGIG (reference sequence). The trim removed 1 base at V and 13 bases at J, leaving 5 bases unmatched. The CDR3 spells CAWSALAGNQFF. In nucleotides, the CDR3 is TGTGCCTGGAGTGCCCTAGCGGGAAATCAGTTCTTC. Filled out from reference TRBV30 and TRBJ2-1, the complete variable domain reads SQTIHQWPATLVQPVGSPLSLECTVEGTSNPNLYWYRQAAGRGLQLLFYSVGIGQISSEVPQNLSASRPQDRQFILSSKKLLLSDSGFYLCAWSALAGNQFFGPGTRLTVL.

This chain's CDR3 is CASSQVNAENTEAFF. CDR3 sequence (DNA): TGTGCCAGCAGCCAAGTAAACGCGGAGAACACTGAAGCTTTCTTT. The chain recombines TRBV5-4 with TRBJ1-1; D gene unclear. The V gene's germline CDR1 is SGHNT and CDR2 YYREEE (reference sequence). The CDR3 loop spans 15 amino acids. The V and J ends lost 4 bases and 1 base respectively, with 14 bases between them.

The chain has TRBV5-1 and TRBJ2-3, with D uncertain. The CDR3 contains 12 residues. The V end was cut by 5 bases, the J end by 2 bases, with 6 bases between. Germline CDR1 and CDR2: SGHRS and YFSETQ. CDR3 bases: TGCGCCAGCAGAGAAAACACAGATACGCAGTATTTT. Encoded protein: CASRENTDTQYF.

The chain employs TRBV5-6 and TRBJ2-7; D gene uncertain. The germline V gene has CDR1 SGHDT and CDR2 YYEEEE. Trimming removed 4 bases at V and 2 bases at J, with 16 bases between. The CDR3 covers 15 residues. DNA of the CDR3: TGTGCCAGCAGCCCCTCTGTTCACCTGACCTACGAGCAGTACTTC. Amino acid sequence: CASSPSVHLTYEQYF.

This chain uses TRBV6-6 with TRBJ1-1; maybe TRBD1 (5 bases). V was pared by 5 bases and J by 6 bases, with 10 bases between. The CDR3 is made up of 12 amino acids. Germline CDR1 MNHNY, CDR2 SVGAGI (reference sequence). The CDR3 spells CASSQDSPEAFF. In nucleotides, the CDR3 is TGTGCCAGCAGTCAAGACAGCCCTGAAGCTTTCTTT.

The chain employs TRBV28 and TRBJ2-3; 7 nucleotides line up with TRBD2. Germline CDR1 is MDHEN and CDR2 is SYDVKM. The CDR3 extends over 15 amino acids. V dropped 5 bases and J dropped 8; count of bases not matched to a gene: 13. The CDR3 is CASSGTGSRGGTQYF. In nucleotides, the CDR3 is TGTGCCAGCAGTGGGACGGGTTCGCGCGGGGGTACGCAGTATTTT.

The gene calls are TRBV5-4 and TRBJ1-2; TRBD1 is a possible D gene (5 bases). The ends were cut back, 4 bases at V and 4 bases at J, with 14 bases in the middle. The germline V gene has CDR1 SGHNT and CDR2 YYREEE (reference sequence). This CDR3 region has 14 residues. CDR3 DNA: TGTGCCAGCAGCCCGGGGGAGGGTGTCTATGGCTACACCTTC. It translates to CASSPGEGVYGYTF.